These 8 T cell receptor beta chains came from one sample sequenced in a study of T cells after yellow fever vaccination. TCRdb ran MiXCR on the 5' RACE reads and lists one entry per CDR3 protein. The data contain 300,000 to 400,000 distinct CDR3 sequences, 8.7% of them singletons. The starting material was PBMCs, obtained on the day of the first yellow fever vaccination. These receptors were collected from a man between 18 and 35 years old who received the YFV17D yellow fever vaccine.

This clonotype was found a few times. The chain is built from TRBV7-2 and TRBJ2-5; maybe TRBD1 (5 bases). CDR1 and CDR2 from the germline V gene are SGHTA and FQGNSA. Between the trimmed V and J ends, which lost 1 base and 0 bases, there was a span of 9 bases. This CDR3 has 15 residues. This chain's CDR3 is CASSLGQKYQETQYF. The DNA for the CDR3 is TGTGCCAGCAGCTTAGGACAGAAGTACCAAGAGACCCAGTACTTC.

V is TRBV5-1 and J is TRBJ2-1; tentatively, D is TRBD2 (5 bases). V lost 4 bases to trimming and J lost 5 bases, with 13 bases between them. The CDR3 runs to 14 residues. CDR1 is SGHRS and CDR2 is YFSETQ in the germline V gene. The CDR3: CASSPRTGNNEQFF. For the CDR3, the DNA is TGCGCCAGCAGCCCACGGACTGGAAACAATGAGCAGTTCTTC.

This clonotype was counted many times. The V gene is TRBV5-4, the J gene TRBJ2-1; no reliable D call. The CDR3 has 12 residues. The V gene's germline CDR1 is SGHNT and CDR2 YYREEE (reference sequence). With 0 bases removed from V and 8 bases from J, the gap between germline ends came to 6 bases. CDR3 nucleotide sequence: TGTGCCAGCAGCTTGGATGGCCATGAGCAGTTCTTC. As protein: CASSLDGHEQFF. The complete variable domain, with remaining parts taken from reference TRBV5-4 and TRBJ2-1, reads ETGVTQSPTHLIKTRGQQVTLRCSSQSGHNTVSWYQQALGQGPQFIFQYYREEENGRGNFPPRFSGLQFPNYSSELNVNALELDDSALYLCASSLDGHEQFFGPGTRLTVL.

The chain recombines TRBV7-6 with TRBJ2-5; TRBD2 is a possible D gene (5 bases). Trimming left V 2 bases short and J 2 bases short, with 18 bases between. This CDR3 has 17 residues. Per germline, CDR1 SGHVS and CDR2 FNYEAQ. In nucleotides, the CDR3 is TGTGCCAGCAGCTTAAGTTACACCGGAGGACGGCAAGAGACCCAGTACTTC. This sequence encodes CASSLSYTGGRQETQYF.

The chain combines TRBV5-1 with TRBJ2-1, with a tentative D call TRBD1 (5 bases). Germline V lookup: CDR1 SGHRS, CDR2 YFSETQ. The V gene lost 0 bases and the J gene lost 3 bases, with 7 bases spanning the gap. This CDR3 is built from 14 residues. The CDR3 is CASSLGTLYNEQFF. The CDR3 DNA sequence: TGCGCCAGCAGCTTGGGGACACTCTACAATGAGCAGTTCTTC.

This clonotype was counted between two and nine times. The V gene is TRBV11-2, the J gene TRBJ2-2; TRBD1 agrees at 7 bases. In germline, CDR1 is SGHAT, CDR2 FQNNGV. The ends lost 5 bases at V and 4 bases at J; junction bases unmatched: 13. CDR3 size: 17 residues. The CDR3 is CASSLGRQGLVTGELFF. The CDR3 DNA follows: TGTGCCAGCAGCCTGGGACGACAGGGTTTGGTCACCGGGGAGCTGTTTTTT.

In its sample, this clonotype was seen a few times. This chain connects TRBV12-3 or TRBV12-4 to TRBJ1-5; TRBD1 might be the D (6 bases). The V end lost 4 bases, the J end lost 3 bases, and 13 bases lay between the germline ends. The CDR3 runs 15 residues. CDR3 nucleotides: TGTGCCAGCAGTTCCCTCGACAGGTTCAATCAGCCCCAGCATTTT. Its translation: CASSSLDRFNQPQHF.

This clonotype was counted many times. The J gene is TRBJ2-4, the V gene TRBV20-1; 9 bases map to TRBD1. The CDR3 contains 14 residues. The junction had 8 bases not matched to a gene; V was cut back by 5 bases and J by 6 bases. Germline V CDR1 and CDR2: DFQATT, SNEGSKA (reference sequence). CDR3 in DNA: TGCAGTGCTTGGAGGGACAGGGTCGGAAACATTCAGTACTTC. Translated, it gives CSAWRDRVGNIQYF.